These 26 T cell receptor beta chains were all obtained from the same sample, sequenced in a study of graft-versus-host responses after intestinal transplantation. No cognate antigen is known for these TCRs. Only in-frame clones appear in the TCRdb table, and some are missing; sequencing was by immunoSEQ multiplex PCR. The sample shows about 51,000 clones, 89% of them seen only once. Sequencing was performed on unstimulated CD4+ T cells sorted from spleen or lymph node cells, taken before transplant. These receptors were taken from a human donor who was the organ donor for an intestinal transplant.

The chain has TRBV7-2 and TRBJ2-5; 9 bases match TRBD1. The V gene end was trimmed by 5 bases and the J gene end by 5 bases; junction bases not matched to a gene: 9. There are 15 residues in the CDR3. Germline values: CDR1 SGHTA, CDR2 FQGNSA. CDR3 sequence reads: CASSLPTGGSETQYF. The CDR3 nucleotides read TGTGCCAGCAGCCTACCCACAGGGGGCAGCGAGACCCAGTACTTC.

The CDR3 nucleotides read TGTGCCAGCAGCTTAGAAGCTGGCAGGGCCCCTCAGCCCCAGCATTTT. Protein sequence: CASSLEAGRAPQPQHF. The rearrangement links TRBV7-8 to TRBJ1-5, with D possibly TRBD1 on 5 matching bases. The CDR3 is 16 amino acids. The germline gives CDR1 SGHVS, CDR2 FQNEAQ. V lost 1 base to trimming and J lost 6 bases, with 16 bases between them. Combining the CDR3 with reference TRBV7-8 and TRBJ1-5 gives the whole variable domain GAGVSQSPRYKVAKRGQDVALRCDPISGHVSLFWYQQALGQGPEFLTYFQNEAQLDKSGLPSDRFFAERPEGSVSTLKIQRTQQEDSAVYLCASSLEAGRAPQPQHFGDGTRLSIL.

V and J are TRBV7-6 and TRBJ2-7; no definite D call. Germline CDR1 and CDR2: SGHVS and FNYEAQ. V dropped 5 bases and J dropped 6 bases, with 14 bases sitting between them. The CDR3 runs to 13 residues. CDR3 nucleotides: TGTGCCAGCAGCCACGCAGGTGATGGCGAGCAGTACTTC. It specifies CASSHAGDGEQYF.

The DNA for the CDR3 is TGCGCCAGCAGCTTGACCCCGAGGTCGGGGGGCCCGTACCAAGAGACCCAGTACTTC. Its translation: CASSLTPRSGGPYQETQYF. This chain links TRBV5-1 with TRBJ2-5; TRBD2 is a possible D gene (7 bases). CDR3 length equals 19 residues. The germline V gene encodes CDR1 SGHRS and CDR2 YFSETQ. Trimming removed 1 base at V and 0 bases at J, with 22 bases between.

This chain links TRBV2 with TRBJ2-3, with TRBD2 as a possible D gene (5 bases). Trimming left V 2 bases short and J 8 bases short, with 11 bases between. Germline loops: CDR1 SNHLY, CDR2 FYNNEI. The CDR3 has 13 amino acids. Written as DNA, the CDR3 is TGTGCCAGCAGTGAATTACAACTAGTTACGCAGTATTTT. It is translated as CASSELQLVTQYF.

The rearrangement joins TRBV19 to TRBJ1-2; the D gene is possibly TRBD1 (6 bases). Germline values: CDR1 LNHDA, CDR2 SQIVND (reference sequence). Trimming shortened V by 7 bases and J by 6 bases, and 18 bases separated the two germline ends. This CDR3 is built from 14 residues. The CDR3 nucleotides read TGTGCCAGTACCGAAGACAGGCGCGGCGATGGCTACACCTTC. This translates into CASTEDRRGDGYTF.

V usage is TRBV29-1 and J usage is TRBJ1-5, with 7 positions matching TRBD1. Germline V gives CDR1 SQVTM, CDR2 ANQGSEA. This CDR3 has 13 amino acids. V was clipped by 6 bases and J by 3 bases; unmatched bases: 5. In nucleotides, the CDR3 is TGCAGCGTGTTGACAGGGATCAATCAGCCCCAGCATTTT. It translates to CSVLTGINQPQHF.

In DNA, the CDR3 is TGTGCCAGCAGCGTAGGACTCCTACCAAGCACAGATACGCAGTATTTT. Translated: CASSVGLLPSTDTQYF. J is TRBJ2-3 and V is TRBV9; D is ambiguous. CDR1 is SGDLS and CDR2 is YYNGEE in the germline V gene. The CDR3 loop spans 16 amino acids. The V end was cut by 0 bases, the J end by 0 bases, with 11 bases between.

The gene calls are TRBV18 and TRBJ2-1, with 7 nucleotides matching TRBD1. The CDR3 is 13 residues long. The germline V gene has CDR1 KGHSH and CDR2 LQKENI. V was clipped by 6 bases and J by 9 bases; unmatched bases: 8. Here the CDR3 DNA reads TGTGCCAGCTCGGCGACAGGGTCGGCTGAGCAGTTCTTC. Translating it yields CASSATGSAEQFF.

CDR3 bases: TGTGCCAGCAGCTTAATAAGCCGTTCCTACGAGCAGTACTTC. Translation: CASSLISRSYEQYF. The V call is TRBV7-2, the J call TRBJ2-7; D call uncertain. V was clipped by 2 bases and J by 1 base, with 9 bases between them. Germline V gives CDR1 SGHTA, CDR2 FQGNSA. This CDR3 is built from 14 residues.

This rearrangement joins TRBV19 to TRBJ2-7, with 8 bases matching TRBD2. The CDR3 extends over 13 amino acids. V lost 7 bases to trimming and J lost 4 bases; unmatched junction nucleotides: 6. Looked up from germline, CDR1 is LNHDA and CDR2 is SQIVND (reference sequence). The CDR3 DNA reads TGTGCCAGTATAGCGGGGATTTCGTACGAGCAGTACTTC. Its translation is CASIAGISYEQYF. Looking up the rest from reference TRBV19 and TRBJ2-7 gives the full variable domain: DGGITQSPKYLFRKEGQNVTLSCEQNLNHDAMYWYRQDPGQGLRLIYYSQIVNDFQKGDIAEGYSVSREKKESFPLTVTSAQKNPTAFYLCASIAGISYEQYFGPGTRLTVT.

CDR3 sequence (DNA): TGTGCCAGCAGCTTAATAGCGGGAGGGCTAGGTGAGCAGTTCTTC. Its translation: CASSLIAGGLGEQFF. This chain connects TRBV7-9 to TRBJ2-1; 11 nucleotides line up with TRBD2. There are 15 residues in the CDR3. V dropped 2 bases and J dropped 9; count of bases not matched to a gene: 6. Per germline, CDR1 SEHNR and CDR2 FQNEAQ (reference sequence).

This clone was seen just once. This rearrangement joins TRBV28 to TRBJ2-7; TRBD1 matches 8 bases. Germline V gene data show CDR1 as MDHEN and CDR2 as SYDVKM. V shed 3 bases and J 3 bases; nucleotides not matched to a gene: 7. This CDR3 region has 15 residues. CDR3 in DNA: TGTGCCAGCAGTTTGCGGACAGGGTTTTACTACGAGCAGTACTTC. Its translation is CASSLRTGFYYEQYF.

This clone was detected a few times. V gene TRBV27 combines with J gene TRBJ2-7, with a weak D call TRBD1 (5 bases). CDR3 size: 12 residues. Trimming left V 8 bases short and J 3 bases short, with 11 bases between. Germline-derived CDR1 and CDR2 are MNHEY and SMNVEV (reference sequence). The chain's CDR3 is CASYDRFYEQYF. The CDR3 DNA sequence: TGTGCCAGCTACGACAGATTCTACGAGCAGTACTTC.

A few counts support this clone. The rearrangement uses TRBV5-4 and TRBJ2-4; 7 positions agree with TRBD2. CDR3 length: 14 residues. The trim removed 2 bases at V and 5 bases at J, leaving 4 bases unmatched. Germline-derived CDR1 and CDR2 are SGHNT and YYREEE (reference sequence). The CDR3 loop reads CASSLDRGENIQYF. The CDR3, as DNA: TGTGCCAGCAGCTTAGACCGGGGGGAAAACATTCAGTACTTC. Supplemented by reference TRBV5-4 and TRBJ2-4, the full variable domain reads ETGVTQSPTHLIKTRGQQVTLRCSSQSGHNTVSWYQQALGQGPQFIFQYYREEENGRGNFPPRFSGLQFPNYSSELNVNALELDDSALYLCASSLDRGENIQYFGAGTRLSVL.

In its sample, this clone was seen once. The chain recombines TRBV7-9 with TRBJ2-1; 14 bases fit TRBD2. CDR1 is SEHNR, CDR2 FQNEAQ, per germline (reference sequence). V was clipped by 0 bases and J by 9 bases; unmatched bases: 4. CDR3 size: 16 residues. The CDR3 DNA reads TGTGCCAGCAGCTTAGCAGGGACTAGCGGGAGTAGTGAGCAGTTCTTC. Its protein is CASSLAGTSGSSEQFF. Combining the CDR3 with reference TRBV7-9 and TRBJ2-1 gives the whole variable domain DTGVSQNPRHKITKRGQNVTFRCDPISEHNRLYWYRQTLGQGPEFLTYFQNEAQLEKSRLLSDRFSAERPKGSFSTLEIQRTEQGDSAMYLCASSLAGTSGSSEQFFGPGTRLTVL.

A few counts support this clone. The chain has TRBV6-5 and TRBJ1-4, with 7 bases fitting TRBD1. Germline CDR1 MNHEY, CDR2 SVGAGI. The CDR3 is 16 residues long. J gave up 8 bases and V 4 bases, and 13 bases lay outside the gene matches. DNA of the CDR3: TGTGCCAGCAGTTCCATACCGGGACAGATGGGGGAAAAACTGTTTTTT. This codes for CASSSIPGQMGEKLFF.

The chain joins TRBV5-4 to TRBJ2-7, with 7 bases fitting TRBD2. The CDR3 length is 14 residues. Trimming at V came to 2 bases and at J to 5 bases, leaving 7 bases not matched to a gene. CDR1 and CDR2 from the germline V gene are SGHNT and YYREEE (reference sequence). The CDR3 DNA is TGTGCCAGCAGCTTATCAGCGGGAAGGGACGAGCAGTACTTC. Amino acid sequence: CASSLSAGRDEQYF.

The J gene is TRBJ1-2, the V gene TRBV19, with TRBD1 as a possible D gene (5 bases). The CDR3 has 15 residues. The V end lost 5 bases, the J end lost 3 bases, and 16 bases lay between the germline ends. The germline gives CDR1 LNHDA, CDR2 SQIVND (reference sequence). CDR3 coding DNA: TGTGCCAGTAGTGCGCCGGCAGGGAGGGACTATGGCTACACCTTC. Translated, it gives CASSAPAGRDYGYTF.

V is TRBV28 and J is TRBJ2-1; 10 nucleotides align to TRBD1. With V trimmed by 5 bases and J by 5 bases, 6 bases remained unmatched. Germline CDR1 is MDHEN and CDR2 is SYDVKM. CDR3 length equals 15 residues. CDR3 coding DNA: TGTGCCAGCAGTCGGGCCGGGACAGGGGACAATGAGCAGTTCTTC. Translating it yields CASSRAGTGDNEQFF.

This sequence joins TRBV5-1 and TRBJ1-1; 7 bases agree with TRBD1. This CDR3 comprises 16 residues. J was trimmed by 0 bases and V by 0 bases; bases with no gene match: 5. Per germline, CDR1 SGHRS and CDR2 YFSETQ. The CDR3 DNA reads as TGCGCCAGCAGCTTGGGGGACAGTAAAATGAACACTGAAGCTTTCTTT. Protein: CASSLGDSKMNTEAFF.

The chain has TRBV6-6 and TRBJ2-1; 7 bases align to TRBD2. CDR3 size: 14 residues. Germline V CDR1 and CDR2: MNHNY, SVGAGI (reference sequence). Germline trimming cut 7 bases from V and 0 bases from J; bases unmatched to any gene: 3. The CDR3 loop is CASNPGGSYNEQFF. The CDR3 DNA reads TGTGCCAGCAACCCGGGAGGCTCCTACAATGAGCAGTTCTTC.

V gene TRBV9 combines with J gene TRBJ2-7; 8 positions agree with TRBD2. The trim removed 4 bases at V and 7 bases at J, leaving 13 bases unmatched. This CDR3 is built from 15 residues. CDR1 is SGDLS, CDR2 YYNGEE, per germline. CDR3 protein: CASSPRSGRVREQYF. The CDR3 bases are TGTGCCAGCAGCCCCCGGAGCGGGAGAGTAAGGGAGCAGTACTTC.

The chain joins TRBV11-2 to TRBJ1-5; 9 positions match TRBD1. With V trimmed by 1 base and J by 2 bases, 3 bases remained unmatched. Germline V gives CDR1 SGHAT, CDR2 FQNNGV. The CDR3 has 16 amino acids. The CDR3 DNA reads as TGTGCCAGCAGCTTAGGGGACAGGGTGGGCAATCAGCCCCAGCATTTT. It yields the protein CASSLGDRVGNQPQHF.

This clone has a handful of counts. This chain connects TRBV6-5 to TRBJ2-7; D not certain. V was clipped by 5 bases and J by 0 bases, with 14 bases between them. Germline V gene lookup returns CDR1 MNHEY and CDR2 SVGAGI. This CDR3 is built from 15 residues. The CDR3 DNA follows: TGTGCCAGCAGTCTACAGCACAGTGGCTCCTACGAGCAGTACTTC. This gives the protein CASSLQHSGSYEQYF.

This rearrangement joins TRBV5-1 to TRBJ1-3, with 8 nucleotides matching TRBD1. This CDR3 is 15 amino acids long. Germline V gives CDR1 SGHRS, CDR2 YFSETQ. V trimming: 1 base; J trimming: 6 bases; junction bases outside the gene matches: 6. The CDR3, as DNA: TGCGCCAGCAGCTTGAGAGGACAGGGAGAAAACACCATATATTTT. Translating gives CASSLRGQGENTIYF. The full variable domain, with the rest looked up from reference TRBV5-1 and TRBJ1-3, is KAGVTQTPRYLIKTRGQQVTLSCSPISGHRSVSWYQQTPGQGLQFLFEYFSETQRNKGNFPGRFSGRQFSNSRSEMNVSTLELGDSALYLCASSLRGQGENTIYFGEGSWLTVV.